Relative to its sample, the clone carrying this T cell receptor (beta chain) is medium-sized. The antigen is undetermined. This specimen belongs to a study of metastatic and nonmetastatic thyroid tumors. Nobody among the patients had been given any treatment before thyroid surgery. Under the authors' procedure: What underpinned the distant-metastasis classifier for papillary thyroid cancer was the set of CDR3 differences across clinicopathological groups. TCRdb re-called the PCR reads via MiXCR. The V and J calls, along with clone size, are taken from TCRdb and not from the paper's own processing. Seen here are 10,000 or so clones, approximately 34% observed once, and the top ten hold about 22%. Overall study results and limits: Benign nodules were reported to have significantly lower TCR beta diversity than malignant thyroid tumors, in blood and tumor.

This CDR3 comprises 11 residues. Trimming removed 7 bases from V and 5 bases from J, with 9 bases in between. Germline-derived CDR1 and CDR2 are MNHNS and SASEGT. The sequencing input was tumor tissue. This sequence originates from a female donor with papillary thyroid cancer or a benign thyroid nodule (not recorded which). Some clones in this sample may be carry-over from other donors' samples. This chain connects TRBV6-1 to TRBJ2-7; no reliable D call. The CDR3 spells CASNRANEQYF. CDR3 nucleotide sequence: TGTGCCAGCAATCGGGCAAACGAGCAGTACTTC.